This T cell receptor beta chain came from a study of CD8 T cells in ankylosing spondylitis. There are a few counts of this clonotype. Its cognate antigen is unknown. The CDR3 is made up of 13 amino acids. The ends were cut back, 1 base at V and 6 bases at J, with 4 bases in the middle. Per the germline V gene, CDR1 is MNHNS and CDR2 is SASEGT. Quantitative 5'-RACE with molecular barcodes produced the TCR beta libraries. One entry per CDR3 protein, called by TCRdb with MiXCR from the 5' RACE reads. The sample lists about 840,000 distinct CDR3 sequences, over 9.5% seen once, with 0.45% to 0.6% in the top ten. Study conclusions and caveats: In peripheral blood, disease-linked CD8+ clones occurred at relatively low frequencies. For ankylosing spondylitis blood, a TCR beta motif of 7 or 8 highly homologous variants appeared characteristic. Both synovial fluid and blood in reactive arthritis had previously been reported to carry some motif variants.

The sequencing sample was made of blood, either unsorted or a sorted T cell fraction (not recorded which). The rearrangement uses TRBV6-1 and TRBJ1-6; D ambiguous. The sequence was collected from a male donor with ankylosing spondylitis. CDR3 amino acids: CASSEGGNSPLHF. CDR3 DNA: TGTGCCAGCAGTGAAGGCGGTAATTCACCCCTCCACTTT.